A single T cell receptor beta chain is shown here with its context. The antigen remains unidentified. Germline CDR1 is SGHTA and CDR2 is FQGTGA. Trimming took 2 bases from V and 2 from J; bases not matched to a gene: 4. The CDR3 contains 15 residues. This record comes from a study of T cell responses to AZD1222 COVID-19 vaccine. Only in-frame clones appear in the TCRdb table, and some are missing; sequencing was by immunoSEQ multiplex PCR. The sample includes around 200,000 clones, about 90% of them seen just once. Study observations and caveats: Increased Spike-specific TCR breadth and depth were observed after two AZD1222 doses. Baseline testing showed seropositivity in only a handful of AZD1222 recipients.

The sample consisted of peripheral blood, taken on day 0 of AZD1222 vaccination. This sequence originates from an adult in good health. The chain joins TRBV7-3 to TRBJ2-3, with 7 bases matching TRBD2. CDR3 nucleotides: TGTGCCAGCAGCTTAGGCGGGGGAGTCACAGATACGCAGTATTTT. Translated: CASSLGGGVTDTQYF.